These T cell receptor beta chains were read from a single sample in a study of T cell repertoires in ileal Crohn's disease. The assay was immunoSEQ multiplex PCR, and TCRdb's table has in-frame clones only and misses some. Of roughly 3,500 clones in the sample, 65% to 85% were seen once. Sequencing was done on a sample of ileal tissue. These receptors were collected from an adult with Crohn's disease. CDR3s include the opening cysteine and the closing phenylalanine or tryptophan. The D gene is left open where the match is weak. Some rows mark clone size as missing; the rest say once, few, many or name a class of expanded clone.

cdr3_nt: TGTGCCAGCAGTTTATTAGGACAGGGGGGCACAGATACGCAGTATTTT; cdr3_aa: CASSLLGQGGTDTQYF; j_call: TRBJ2-3; clone_size: few; d_call: TRBD1; v_call: TRBV28
cdr3_nt: TGCGCCAGCAGCCAAGATTCGCACAACTCCTACGAGCAGTACTTC; cdr3_aa: CASSQDSHNSYEQYF; j_call: TRBJ2-7; clone_size: NA; d_call: NA; v_call: TRBV4-3
cdr3_nt: TGTGCCAGCAGCAAGACAGGTTCGAACACTGAAGCTTTCTTT; cdr3_aa: CASSKTGSNTEAFF; j_call: TRBJ1-1; clone_size: NA; d_call: NA; v_call: TRBV7-3
cdr3_nt: TGCGCCAGCAGCTTGGCCTCTTCAGAGACCCAGTACTTC; cdr3_aa: CASSLASSETQYF; j_call: TRBJ2-5; clone_size: NA; d_call: NA; v_call: TRBV5-1
cdr3_nt: TGCGCCAGCTCCCCGGAAGGGGGTTCCAACGAGCAGTACTTC; cdr3_aa: CASSPEGGSNEQYF; j_call: TRBJ2-7; clone_size: NA; d_call: NA; v_call: TRBV5-1
cdr3_nt: TGTGCCAGTAGTAGGACAGGGGGCATTGGCAATCAGCCCCAGCATTTT; cdr3_aa: CASSRTGGIGNQPQHF; j_call: TRBJ1-5; clone_size: NA; d_call: TRBD1; v_call: TRBV19
cdr3_nt: TGTGCCAGCGGTAGACAGGGAGGAGGTGAAAAACTGTTTTTT; cdr3_aa: CASGRQGGGEKLFF; j_call: TRBJ1-4; clone_size: NA; d_call: TRBD1; v_call: TRBV6-5
cdr3_nt: TGTGCCAGCAGTGAATCGGGACTAGCGGAAGATACGCAGTATTTT; cdr3_aa: CASSESGLAEDTQYF; j_call: TRBJ2-3; clone_size: NA; d_call: TRBD2; v_call: TRBV2
cdr3_nt: TGTGCCAGCAGCCCGGGACAGGGCTATAATTCACCCCTCCACTTT; cdr3_aa: CASSPGQGYNSPLHF; j_call: TRBJ1-6; clone_size: NA; d_call: TRBD1; v_call: TRBV7-9
cdr3_nt: TGTGCCAGCTATCGCCTGAGGGCTTCCTATGGCTACACCTTC; cdr3_aa: CASYRLRASYGYTF; j_call: TRBJ1-2; clone_size: NA; d_call: NA; v_call: TRBV2
cdr3_nt: TGTGCCAGCAGCCTTACAGGGACTGAAGCTTTCTTT; cdr3_aa: CASSLTGTEAFF; j_call: TRBJ1-1; clone_size: NA; d_call: NA; v_call: TRBV7-2
cdr3_nt: TGTGCCAGCAGCCCACGGAGGTGGGTCCCTGGGGACGAGCAGTACTTC; cdr3_aa: CASSPRRWVPGDEQYF; j_call: TRBJ2-7; clone_size: once; d_call: NA; v_call: TRBV11-2
cdr3_nt: TGTGCCAGCAGCTTTGCCCGAGACAGGATACCTAACTATGGCTACACCTTC; cdr3_aa: CASSFARDRIPNYGYTF; j_call: TRBJ1-2; clone_size: NA; d_call: NA; v_call: TRBV7-2
cdr3_nt: TGTGCCAGCAGCTTAACCCCACGGGGCACTGAAGCTTTCTTT; cdr3_aa: CASSLTPRGTEAFF; j_call: TRBJ1-1; clone_size: NA; d_call: NA; v_call: TRBV11-2
cdr3_nt: TGTGCCAGCAGTGAGGGCAGAGCTAACTATGGCTACACCTTC; cdr3_aa: CASSEGRANYGYTF; j_call: TRBJ1-2; clone_size: NA; d_call: NA; v_call: TRBV6-1
cdr3_nt: TGCGCCAGCAGCCCTGCTGGGGGGACGGCTGGAAACACCATATATTTT; cdr3_aa: CASSPAGGTAGNTIYF; j_call: TRBJ1-3; clone_size: NA; d_call: NA; v_call: TRBV5-1
cdr3_nt: TGTGCCAGCAGCTTAGCCTTACGGGACAGGGTTTCGTTCGTTTCACCCCTCCACTTT; cdr3_aa: CASSLALRDRVSFVSPLHF; j_call: TRBJ1-6; clone_size: NA; d_call: TRBD1; v_call: TRBV7-9
cdr3_nt: TGTGCCACCAGTTCTAGAGCTAACTATGGCTACACCTTC; cdr3_aa: CATSSRANYGYTF; j_call: TRBJ1-2; clone_size: NA; d_call: NA; v_call: TRBV15
cdr3_nt: TGTGCCAGCAGCTTAACGGGAGTTGAGCAGTTCTTC; cdr3_aa: CASSLTGVEQFF; j_call: TRBJ2-1; clone_size: NA; d_call: NA; v_call: TRBV5-6
cdr3_nt: TGTGCCAGCAGCGGGGGGAGCTCCTACGAGCAGTACTTC; cdr3_aa: CASSGGSSYEQYF; j_call: TRBJ2-7; clone_size: few; d_call: TRBD2; v_call: TRBV27
cdr3_nt: TGCGCCAGCAGGAACCTCATAGCGGGAGGGCCGTCCGCGAACACCGGGGAGCTGTTTTTT; cdr3_aa: CASRNLIAGGPSANTGELFF; j_call: TRBJ2-2; clone_size: once; d_call: TRBD2; v_call: TRBV10-2
cdr3_nt: TGTGCCAGTACGATCCGCCGGGACAGGGACCCCTACGAGCAGTACTTC; cdr3_aa: CASTIRRDRDPYEQYF; j_call: TRBJ2-7; clone_size: NA; d_call: TRBD1; v_call: TRBV19
cdr3_nt: TGTGCCAGCAGCTCATACAGGGGGCGCCGGGGCACTGAAGCTTTCTTT; cdr3_aa: CASSSYRGRRGTEAFF; j_call: TRBJ1-1; clone_size: NA; d_call: TRBD1; v_call: TRBV7-9
cdr3_nt: TGCGCCAGCAGCTTGACTAGCGGGAGTTTCGATGAGCAGTTCTTC; cdr3_aa: CASSLTSGSFDEQFF; j_call: TRBJ2-1; clone_size: NA; d_call: TRBD2; v_call: TRBV5-1
cdr3_nt: TGCGCCAGCAGCTCAGCTGGACAGCAGGCCGAGCAGTACTTC; cdr3_aa: CASSSAGQQAEQYF; j_call: TRBJ2-7; clone_size: once; d_call: NA; v_call: TRBV5-1
cdr3_nt: TGTGCCAGCAGCCGGAGGACCTCTTCGGGCACAGATACGCAGTATTTT; cdr3_aa: CASSRRTSSGTDTQYF; j_call: TRBJ2-3; clone_size: NA; d_call: NA; v_call: TRBV9
cdr3_nt: TGTGCCAGCACCGGAGCGGAATTGCAAAACGAGCAGTACTTC; cdr3_aa: CASTGAELQNEQYF; j_call: TRBJ2-7; clone_size: NA; d_call: NA; v_call: TRBV28
cdr3_nt: TGTGCCAGCAGCAAAAGTGGAGGACTAACGGCGGATACGCAGTATTTT; cdr3_aa: CASSKSGGLTADTQYF; j_call: TRBJ2-3; clone_size: NA; d_call: NA; v_call: TRBV7-2
cdr3_nt: TGCGCCAGCGGACGAGGGACAGATACGCAGTATTTT; cdr3_aa: CASGRGTDTQYF; j_call: TRBJ2-3; clone_size: once; d_call: NA; v_call: TRBV4-3
cdr3_nt: TGTGCCAGCAGCTTATTTGGACAGGGCAATGAAAAACTGTTTTTT; cdr3_aa: CASSLFGQGNEKLFF; j_call: TRBJ1-4; clone_size: NA; d_call: TRBD1; v_call: TRBV5-4
cdr3_nt: TGCAGCGTTGAGGCAGGTTACAATGAGCAGTTCTTC; cdr3_aa: CSVEAGYNEQFF; j_call: TRBJ2-1; clone_size: NA; d_call: NA; v_call: TRBV29-1
cdr3_nt: TGTGCCAGCAGTCCCCCGACAGGGGGCTTCTACGAGCAGTACTTC; cdr3_aa: CASSPPTGGFYEQYF; j_call: TRBJ2-7; clone_size: NA; d_call: TRBD1; v_call: TRBV27
cdr3_nt: TGTGCCAGCAGTCCTGGGACTGGGAAGCAGTTCTTC; cdr3_aa: CASSPGTGKQFF; j_call: TRBJ2-1; clone_size: NA; d_call: NA; v_call: TRBV27
cdr3_nt: TGCGCCAGCAGCATAACTTCCGGGACTATCACAGATACGCAGTATTTT; cdr3_aa: CASSITSGTITDTQYF; j_call: TRBJ2-3; clone_size: NA; d_call: TRBD2; v_call: TRBV5-1
cdr3_nt: TGTGCCTGGAGTACTAGCGGGGTAGAGACCCAGTACTTC; cdr3_aa: CAWSTSGVETQYF; j_call: TRBJ2-5; clone_size: NA; d_call: TRBD2; v_call: TRBV30
cdr3_nt: TGTGCCAGCAGCGTCACCCTCGCGGCTGGAAACACCATATATTTT; cdr3_aa: CASSVTLAAGNTIYF; j_call: TRBJ1-3; clone_size: NA; d_call: NA; v_call: TRBV7-9
cdr3_nt: TGTGCCAGCAGCGGGAGAAGGGGGGGGCGTACCGGGGAGCTGTTTTTT; cdr3_aa: CASSGRRGGRTGELFF; j_call: TRBJ2-2; clone_size: NA; d_call: NA; v_call: TRBV5-4
cdr3_nt: TGCGCCAGCAGTGCGATATCGAACACCGGGGAGCTGTTTTTT; cdr3_aa: CASSAISNTGELFF; j_call: TRBJ2-2; clone_size: once; d_call: NA; v_call: TRBV5-1
cdr3_nt: TGCGCCAGCGCAACCAACCCCACAGGGAGCTCCTACAATGAGCAGTTCTTC; cdr3_aa: CASATNPTGSSYNEQFF; j_call: TRBJ2-1; clone_size: NA; d_call: NA; v_call: TRBV5-1
cdr3_nt: TGCGCCAGCAGCCAAGGGGACAGGGGTTTCTCCTACAATGAGCAGTTCTTC; cdr3_aa: CASSQGDRGFSYNEQFF; j_call: TRBJ2-1; clone_size: NA; d_call: TRBD1; v_call: TRBV4-3
cdr3_nt: TGTGCCAGCAGCGGCACACCGTCGGGGGAGCTGTTTTTT; cdr3_aa: CASSGTPSGELFF; j_call: TRBJ2-2; clone_size: NA; d_call: NA; v_call: TRBV5-4
cdr3_nt: TGTGCCAGCAGCCAAGAACTATTAGGGGGGGCCGGGACCACTTATGGCTACACCTTC; cdr3_aa: CASSQELLGGAGTTYGYTF; j_call: TRBJ1-2; clone_size: NA; d_call: NA; v_call: TRBV4-2
cdr3_nt: TGTGCCAGCAGTGAAGGCTGGGGGGTGAATGAAAAACTGTTTTTT; cdr3_aa: CASSEGWGVNEKLFF; j_call: TRBJ1-4; clone_size: NA; d_call: NA; v_call: TRBV25-1
cdr3_nt: TGCGCCAGCAGCTTGTACGGGATGAACACTGAAGCTTTCTTT; cdr3_aa: CASSLYGMNTEAFF; j_call: TRBJ1-1; clone_size: few; d_call: NA; v_call: TRBV5-1
cdr3_nt: TGTGCCAGCAGCTTAGGGGGCAGGGTCGCTGAAGCTTTCTTT; cdr3_aa: CASSLGGRVAEAFF; j_call: TRBJ1-1; clone_size: few; d_call: NA; v_call: TRBV7-9
cdr3_nt: TGCGCCAGCAGTGAGTCGACAGGAGTTTACTCCTACAATGAGCAGTTCTTC; cdr3_aa: CASSESTGVYSYNEQFF; j_call: TRBJ2-1; clone_size: NA; d_call: NA; v_call: TRBV10-1
cdr3_nt: TGTGCCTGGGGCCCGGGACAGAGAAACTATGGCTACACCTTC; cdr3_aa: CAWGPGQRNYGYTF; j_call: TRBJ1-2; clone_size: few; d_call: TRBD1; v_call: TRBV30
cdr3_nt: TGTGCCAGTAGTCCCGGGACAGGGACCCGCAATGAGCAGTTCTTC; cdr3_aa: CASSPGTGTRNEQFF; j_call: TRBJ2-1; clone_size: once; d_call: TRBD1; v_call: TRBV19
cdr3_nt: TGTGCCAGCAGTTTATCGGGACAGGGACTAACCGGGGAGCTGTTTTTT; cdr3_aa: CASSLSGQGLTGELFF; j_call: TRBJ2-2; clone_size: NA; d_call: TRBD1; v_call: TRBV27
cdr3_nt: TGCGCCAGCAGCCCGACAGGTCCCGGAAACACCATATATTTT; cdr3_aa: CASSPTGPGNTIYF; j_call: TRBJ1-3; clone_size: NA; d_call: NA; v_call: TRBV5-1
cdr3_nt: TGTGCCAGCAGCCAAAACAGGGTGAACACTGAAGCTTTCTTT; cdr3_aa: CASSQNRVNTEAFF; j_call: TRBJ1-1; clone_size: NA; d_call: NA; v_call: TRBV4-2
cdr3_nt: TGTGCCAGTTCCGGGACAGGGGGCGATGGCTACACCTTC; cdr3_aa: CASSGTGGDGYTF; j_call: TRBJ1-2; clone_size: NA; d_call: TRBD1; v_call: TRBV6-6
cdr3_nt: TGTGCCAGCAGCTTAGGAGAGGGTCAGCCCCAGCATTTT; cdr3_aa: CASSLGEGQPQHF; j_call: TRBJ1-5; clone_size: NA; d_call: NA; v_call: TRBV7-9
cdr3_nt: TGCAGCGTCCTGACCCTAGGCCGGGACAGCAGCAACTACGAGCAGTACTTC; cdr3_aa: CSVLTLGRDSSNYEQYF; j_call: TRBJ2-7; clone_size: NA; d_call: TRBD1; v_call: TRBV29-1
cdr3_nt: TGTGCCAGCAGCCAAGACCAACTAGCGGGGACCAATGAGCAGTTCTTC; cdr3_aa: CASSQDQLAGTNEQFF; j_call: TRBJ2-1; clone_size: NA; d_call: TRBD2; v_call: TRBV4-2
cdr3_nt: TGTGCCAGCAGCCAAGATCGGAGGGAGACCCAGTACTTC; cdr3_aa: CASSQDRRETQYF; j_call: TRBJ2-5; clone_size: NA; d_call: NA; v_call: TRBV4-2
cdr3_nt: TGTGCCAGCAGCTTAGCTTCCACAGGGGCCGGGACCCAGTACTTC; cdr3_aa: CASSLASTGAGTQYF; j_call: TRBJ2-5; clone_size: NA; d_call: TRBD1; v_call: TRBV11-2
cdr3_nt: TGTGCCAGCAGCGCGGGACAGGGCCCCTACGAGCAGTACTTC; cdr3_aa: CASSAGQGPYEQYF; j_call: TRBJ2-7; clone_size: few; d_call: TRBD1; v_call: TRBV11-2
cdr3_nt: TGCGCCAGCAGCCAAGTTCAAGGGGGGGGCTATGGCTACACCTTC; cdr3_aa: CASSQVQGGGYGYTF; j_call: TRBJ1-2; clone_size: NA; d_call: NA; v_call: TRBV4-1
cdr3_nt: TGTGCCAGCAGCCAGGGACAGACATACCAAGAGACCCAGTACTTC; cdr3_aa: CASSQGQTYQETQYF; j_call: TRBJ2-5; clone_size: NA; d_call: TRBD1; v_call: TRBV7-9